This T cell receptor beta chain was profiled in a study of cytomegalovirus exposure and HLA in healthy donors. CDR1 SGHRS and CDR2 YFSETQ come from the germline V gene. Trimming pared 1 base from V and 0 bases from J, leaving 8 bases between. The CDR3 covers 14 residues. The PCR contained 60 Vbeta and 13 Jbeta primers. Produced via immunoSEQ multiplex PCR; TCRdb's table is partial and in-frame only. The sample consists of 110,000 or so clones, around 68% of them appearing once. Only a few counts were recorded for this clone. The genes are TRBV5-1 and TRBJ2-7, with D possibly TRBD2 on 6 matching bases. The sample was PBMCs. The TCR comes from a middle-aged woman in good health and CMV-seropositive. Here the CDR3 reads CASSLYGSSYEQYF. The CDR3 DNA sequence: TGCGCCAGCAGCTTGTACGGGAGCTCCTACGAGCAGTACTTC.